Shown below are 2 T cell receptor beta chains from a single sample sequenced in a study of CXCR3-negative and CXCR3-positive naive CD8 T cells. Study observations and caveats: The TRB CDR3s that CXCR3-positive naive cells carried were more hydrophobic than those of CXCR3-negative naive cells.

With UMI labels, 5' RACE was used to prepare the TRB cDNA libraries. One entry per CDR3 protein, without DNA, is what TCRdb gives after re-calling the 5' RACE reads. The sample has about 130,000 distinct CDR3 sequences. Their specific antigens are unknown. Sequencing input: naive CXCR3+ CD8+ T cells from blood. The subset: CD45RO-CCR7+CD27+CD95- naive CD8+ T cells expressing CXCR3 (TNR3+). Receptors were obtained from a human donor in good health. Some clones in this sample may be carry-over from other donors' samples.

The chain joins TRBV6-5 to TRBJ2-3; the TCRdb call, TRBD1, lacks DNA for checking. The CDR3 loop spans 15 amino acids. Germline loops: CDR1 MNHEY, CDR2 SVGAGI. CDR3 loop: CASNPGLGLSDTQYF.

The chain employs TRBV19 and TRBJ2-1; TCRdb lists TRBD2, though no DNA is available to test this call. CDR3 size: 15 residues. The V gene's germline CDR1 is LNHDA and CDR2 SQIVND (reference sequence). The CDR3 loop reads CASSEREETYNEQFF. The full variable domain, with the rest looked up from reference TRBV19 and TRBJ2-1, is DGGITQSPKYLFRKEGQNVTLSCEQNLNHDAMYWYRQDPGQGLRLIYYSQIVNDFQKGDIAEGYSVSREKKESFPLTVTSAQKNPTAFYLCASSEREETYNEQFFGPGTRLTVL.